This is a list of T cell receptor beta chains from one sample in a study of control samples from healthy donors and cancer patients. Using immunoSEQ multiplex PCR, the repertoire was profiled, and TCRdb retains in-frame clones only, with some absent. The sample includes 150,000 to 200,000 clones, around 90% of them seen just once. Sequenced: blood. These receptors all stem from a man aged 25 to 45 in good health. CDR3s include the opening cysteine and the closing phenylalanine or tryptophan. A D gene is named only where the DNA matches it firmly. Not every row has a clone size; where given, it reads once, few, many or a size class.

cdr3_nt cdr3_aa j_call d_call clone_size v_call
TGTGCCAGCAGTTTAGGGACTAGCGGGTACCAAAACCAAGAGACCCAGTACTTC CASSLGTSGYQNQETQYF TRBJ2-5 TRBD2 . TRBV27
TGTGCCAGCAGTTTGGGGGGAAGTGATGGCTACACCTTC CASSLGGSDGYTF TRBJ1-2 . . TRBV28
TGCAGCGTGTCCGGGATCCTTACTAACTATGGCTACACCTTC CSVSGILTNYGYTF TRBJ1-2 . . TRBV29-1
TGTGCCAGCAGCGGAACAGGGGCCCAAGAGACCCAGTACTTC CASSGTGAQETQYF TRBJ2-5 TRBD1 . TRBV9
TGTGCCAGCAGCCCGCCAATGGGACTAGCGGGGGGTGACAATGAGCAGTTCTTC CASSPPMGLAGGDNEQFF TRBJ2-1 TRBD2 once TRBV13
TGTGCCAGCAGTTTGGCCCAAAACTATGGCTACACCTTC CASSLAQNYGYTF TRBJ1-2 . . TRBV6-2/TRBV6-3
TGTGCCAGCAGCGTAGTGGGGGGCCCCTATGGCTACACCTTC CASSVVGGPYGYTF TRBJ1-2 . . TRBV9
TGTGCCAGCAGCGCCTACCCCCGGGGGCAGTACAATGAGCAGTTCTTC CASSAYPRGQYNEQFF TRBJ2-1 . . TRBV9
TGTGCCAGTAGAAGACAGGGGCGGGAGTACGGGGAGCTGTTTTTT CASRRQGREYGELFF TRBJ2-2 . . TRBV19
TGTGCCAGCAGCCCGACCCTGACTAGCGGACGCTACGAGCAGTACTTC CASSPTLTSGRYEQYF TRBJ2-7 TRBD2 . TRBV28
TGTGCCTGGAGTGACAACTATGGCTACACCTTC CAWSDNYGYTF TRBJ1-2 . . TRBV30
TGCGCCAGCAAGTATGAGGGAGAGACCCAGTACTTC CASKYEGETQYF TRBJ2-5 . . TRBV5-1
TGTGCCAGCAGCTTAGCCGGCAATAAAGAGCAGTTCTTC CASSLAGNKEQFF TRBJ2-1 . . TRBV7-9
TGCGCCAGCAGCTTGGCCGGTAGAGGTTACTACAATGAGCAGTTCTTC CASSLAGRGYYNEQFF TRBJ2-1 . . TRBV5-1
TGTGCCAGCAGTTTTCTAGCGGTGAAGAACACCGGGGAGCTGTTTTTT CASSFLAVKNTGELFF TRBJ2-2 TRBD2 . TRBV27
TGTGCCAGCGGCCAACTTAACACTGAAGCTTTCTTT CASGQLNTEAFF TRBJ1-1 . . TRBV3-1/TRBV3-2
TGTGCCAGCAGCCCCGGGACTAGGGTATACCAAGAGACCCAGTACTTC CASSPGTRVYQETQYF TRBJ2-5 TRBD2 . TRBV7-9
TGCGCCAGCAGCCAAGAGACCCGGCGGTCTAACACCGGGGAGCTGTTTTTT CASSQETRRSNTGELFF TRBJ2-2 . . TRBV4-1
TGTGCCAGCAGCTTACTCTTAGATACGCAGTATTTT CASSLLLDTQYF TRBJ2-3 . few TRBV7-2
TGTGCCTGTATCCCCTCTGGAAACACCATATATTTT CACIPSGNTIYF TRBJ1-3 . . TRBV30
TGTGCCAGCAGCAAGGGACAGCGCAATGAGCAGTTCTTC CASSKGQRNEQFF TRBJ2-1 TRBD1 . TRBV7-8
TGTGCCAGCTCACCCCGCCCACCAGATACGCAGTATTTT CASSPRPPDTQYF TRBJ2-3 . . TRBV18